This TCR beta chain was recovered during a study of blood T cell repertoires in COVID-19. The protocol was immunoSEQ multiplex PCR, while the TCRdb copy is restricted to in-frame clones and leaves out a portion. The table shows some 68,000 clones, with 87% occurring only once. The CDR3 is 13 residues long. V shed 7 bases, J shed 3 bases, and the junction held 1 base outside the gene matches. In germline, CDR1 is LNHDA, CDR2 SQIVND (reference sequence). The sequence derives from a woman between 45 and 65 years old with COVID-19, enrolled during active disease. The rearrangement uses TRBV19 and TRBJ1-4; 8 positions agree with TRBD1. Specimen: peripheral blood. CDR3 sequence (DNA): TGTGCCAGTACGGGACAGGCTAATGAAAAACTGTTTTTT. This codes for CASTGQANEKLFF.